This TCR beta chain was sequenced for a study of T cell responses to AZD1222 COVID-19 vaccine (dated by TCRdb to the early 2020s). As for the study more broadly: TCR sequencing was performed for approximately 240 trial participants, of whom roughly 200 were given two doses of AZD1222 and about 25 were given two doses of MenACWY control vaccine. Trial participants were enrolled into age subgroups of 18-55, 56-69 and 70-plus years, which contained approximately 150, 30 and 60 TCR-sequenced participants, respectively.

Beyond this particular receptor, the publication reports: The 56-69-year group was small, and its depth increase did not reach significance, likely because of low power. Epitopes outside the regions mutated in the B.1.351 and B.1.1.7 variants were reportedly recognized by nearly half of the unique spike-specific TCRs. Participants were mostly white British and included more females than males, and it was suggested by the authors that clonal diversity may have been underestimated. Conclusions about previously exposed vaccinees are limited, since just five or six AZD1222 recipients were seropositive for SARS-CoV-2 at baseline. Because no day 14 peak-response samples were available, repertoires were characterized only after the peak T cell response. A significant rise in spike-specific TCR breadth and depth was observed after two AZD1222 doses relative to day 0 and relative to MenACWY recipients. Vaccine-associated CD4 TCRs spanned the whole spike protein, with dominant responses in regions 160-218 and 743-854.

V loses 8 bases of germline sequence and J loses 4 bases, and the interval between the two ends is 5 bases. The CDR3 runs 10 amino acids, cysteine and phenylalanine included. Solely the CDR3 DNA is kept, with 30 bases framed from the first base. CDR1 and CDR2, per the germline V gene, are SGHTS and YDEGEE. Comment on this clone: Its specific antigen is unknown. Base-call qualities are not available, and no considerably larger clone is one nucleotide away.

The time point label, read with the paper, signifies: about 28 days (+/-7) after the second vaccine dose. AZD1222 recipients given second doses at about 4 weeks or at about 12 weeks were pooled, since spike-specific TCR depth and breadth were not found to differ between the two schedules. The vaccinee samples were drawn from two UK trials, COV001 and COV002, one of which was a single-blind randomized controlled phase 2/3 trial testing AZD1222 (ChAdOx1 nCoV-19) in healthy adults. Trial participant PBMC samples were collected at day 0 and day 28 after the second dose for TCRbeta chain sequencing. The CDR3 regions of human TCRbeta chains were analyzed by immunosequencing. In the paper's pipeline: Repertoire TCRs were checked for matches against a reference library of SARS-CoV-2-specific TCRs that had been generated using the MIRA antigen-specificity platform. Breadth was defined as the fraction of unique TCRs that were SARS-CoV-2-associated, and depth was defined as the fraction of total T cells that were SARS-CoV-2-associated. Using the MIRA data, each spike-specific TCR was mapped to the spike region that the TCR reacts to and placed in a CD4 or CD8 class. Log10-transformed breadth and depth values were compared by one-way ANOVA with Sidak's multiple comparisons tests. The table was pulled from immuneACCESS by TCRdb, which kept in-frame rearrangements only. Such tables lose some clones; where checked, under half of the loss comes from unresolved V genes, and the rest has no known cause. That table furnishes V, J and clone size, whereas the DNA furnished D and trimming. The sample records about 84,000 clones, about 82% of which are singletons. 5.6% of the sample is held by the ten biggest clonotypes.

The receptor's source is an adult who received the AZD1222 COVID-19 vaccine. This sample comprised peripheral blood, obtained 28 days after the second AZD1222 dose. The chain uses TRBV5-8 and TRBJ2-3; there is no confident call for the D gene. The CDR3 sequence is CASRPDTQYF. The DNA sequence follows: TGTGCCAGTCGACCAGATACGCAGTATTTT.